Listed here are 4 T cell receptor beta chains from one sample, sequenced in a study of PD-1 blockade in classical Hodgkin lymphoma. Sample time point: cycle 4 day 1 (C4D1), after five to seven weeks of nivolumab. Relapse after autologous stem cell transplantation occurred in every patient, and brentuximab vedotin exposure varied. TCRdb's copy holds only in-frame clones and misses some; the assay was immunoSEQ multiplex PCR. The table includes 50,000 or so clones, roughly 89% detected once. Specimen: peripheral blood mononuclear cells (PBMCs), collected before the fourth cycle of nivolumab. All receptors derive from a human donor with classical Hodgkin lymphoma.

CDR3 sequence: CATMGETETQYF. The CDR3 DNA is TGTGCCACCATGGGGGAGACGGAGACCCAGTACTTC. The chain is built from TRBV2 and TRBJ2-5; D could derive from TRBD1 or TRBD2 (5 bases each). The V and J ends lost 10 bases and 5 bases respectively, with 14 bases between them. The CDR3 spans 12 residues. Per the germline V gene, CDR1 is SNHLY and CDR2 is FYNNEI.

The chain links TRBV7-8 to TRBJ1-2; 7 nucleotides align to TRBD1. The germline V gene encodes CDR1 SGHVS and CDR2 FQNEAQ. The CDR3 runs 14 residues. V lost 1 base to trimming and J lost 8 bases; unmatched junction nucleotides: 7. The CDR3 nucleotides read TGTGCCAGCAGCTTAGGAAACAGGGGTGAAGGCTACACCTTC. It specifies CASSLGNRGEGYTF.

This clone was detected a few times. This chain joins TRBV7-9 and TRBJ1-2; TRBD1 aligns across 7 bases. Germline CDR1 reads SEHNR; CDR2 reads FQNEAQ (reference sequence). CDR3 length: 13 amino acids. With 5 bases clipped from V and 2 bases from J, the junction kept 2 bases outside the gene matches. The CDR3 here is CASSPGQNYGYTF. The CDR3 DNA is TGTGCCAGCAGCCCGGGACAGAACTATGGCTACACCTTC.

The J gene is TRBJ2-1, the V gene TRBV10-3; TRBD2 agrees at 8 bases. The V and J ends lost 4 bases and 8 bases, in that order; junction bases with no gene match: 7. Looked up from germline, CDR1 is ENHRY and CDR2 is SYGVKD. The CDR3 is made up of 14 amino acids. The CDR3 is CAISVGSGIYEQFF. CDR3 in DNA: TGTGCCATCAGTGTAGGTAGCGGGATCTATGAGCAGTTCTTC.